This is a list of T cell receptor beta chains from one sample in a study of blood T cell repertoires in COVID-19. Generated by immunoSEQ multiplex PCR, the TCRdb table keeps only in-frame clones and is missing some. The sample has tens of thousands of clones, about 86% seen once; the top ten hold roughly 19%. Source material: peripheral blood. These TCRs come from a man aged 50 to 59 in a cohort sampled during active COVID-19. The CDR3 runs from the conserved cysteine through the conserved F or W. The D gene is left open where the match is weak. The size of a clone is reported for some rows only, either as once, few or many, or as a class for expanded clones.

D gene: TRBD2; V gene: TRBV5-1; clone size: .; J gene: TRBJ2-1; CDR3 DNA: TGCGCCAGCAGCTTCATAGCGGGAGGGCCCTCCAATGAGCAGTTCTTC; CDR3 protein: CASSFIAGGPSNEQFF
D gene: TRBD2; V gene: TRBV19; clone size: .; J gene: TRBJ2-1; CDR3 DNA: TGTGCCAGTAGTATTTTAGCGGGAGACGGGTATGAGCAGTTCTTC; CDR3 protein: CASSILAGDGYEQFF
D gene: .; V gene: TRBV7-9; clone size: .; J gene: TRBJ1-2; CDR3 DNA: TGTGCCAGCAGCTTGGGAGGGAACCAGCAAGATGGCTACACCTTC; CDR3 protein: CASSLGGNQQDGYTF
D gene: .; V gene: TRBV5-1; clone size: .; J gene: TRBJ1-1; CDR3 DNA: TGCGCCAGCAGCTTCGGACAGATGAACACTGAAGCTTTCTTT; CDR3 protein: CASSFGQMNTEAFF
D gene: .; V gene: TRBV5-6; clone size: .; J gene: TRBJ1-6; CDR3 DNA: TGTGCCAGCAGCTTGGAAGGGGCCGGGGGTAATTCACCCCTCCACTTT; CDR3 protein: CASSLEGAGGNSPLHF
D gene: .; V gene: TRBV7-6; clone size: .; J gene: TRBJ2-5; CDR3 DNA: TGTGCCAGCAGCCCCCGGATGGGACTTCAAGAGACCCAGTACTTC; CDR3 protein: CASSPRMGLQETQYF
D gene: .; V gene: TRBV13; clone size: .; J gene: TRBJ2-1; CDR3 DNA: TGTGCCAGCAGCTTACTCCCGCAGGGAAAGTCGAAGAATGAGCAGTTCTTC; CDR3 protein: CASSLLPQGKSKNEQFF
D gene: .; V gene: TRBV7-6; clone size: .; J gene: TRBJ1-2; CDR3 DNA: TGTGCCAGCAGCTTTACCCCACCTAGCGGGGGGCCTTCCTATGGCTACACCTTC; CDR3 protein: CASSFTPPSGGPSYGYTF
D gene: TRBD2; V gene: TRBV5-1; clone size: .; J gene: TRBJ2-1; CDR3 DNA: TGCGCCAGCAACGGACTAGCGGGGGGTAAATACAATGAGCAGTTCTTC; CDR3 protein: CASNGLAGGKYNEQFF
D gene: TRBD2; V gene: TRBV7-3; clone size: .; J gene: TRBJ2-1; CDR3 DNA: TGTGCCAGCAGCCTACAAGCGGGAGCCTACAATGAGCAGTTCTTC; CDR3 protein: CASSLQAGAYNEQFF
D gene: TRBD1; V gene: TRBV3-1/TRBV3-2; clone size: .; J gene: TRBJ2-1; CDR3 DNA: TGTGCCAGCAGCCAAGATCGGGACAGCTTCTACAATGAGCAGTTCTTC; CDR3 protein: CASSQDRDSFYNEQFF
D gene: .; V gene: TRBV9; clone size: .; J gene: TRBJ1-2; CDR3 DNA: TGTGCCAGCAGCGTAGCCCCGGGGGGGGATGGTCGTGGCTACACCTTC; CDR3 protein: CASSVAPGGDGRGYTF
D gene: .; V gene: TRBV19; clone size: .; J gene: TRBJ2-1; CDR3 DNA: TGTGCCAGTAGTAACAAATACAATGAGCAGTTCTTC; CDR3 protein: CASSNKYNEQFF
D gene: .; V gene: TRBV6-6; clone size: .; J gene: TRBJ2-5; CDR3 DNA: TGTGCCAGCAAGGGGTGGCAGGGCAGCCAAGAGACCCAGTACTTC; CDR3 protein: CASKGWQGSQETQYF
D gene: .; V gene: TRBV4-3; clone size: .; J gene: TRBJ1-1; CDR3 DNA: TGCGCCAGCAGTCTACTGCGGGGTGATACTGAAGCTTTCTTT; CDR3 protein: CASSLLRGDTEAFF
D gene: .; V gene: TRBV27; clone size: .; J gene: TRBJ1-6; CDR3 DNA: TGTGCCAGCAGTTTGGCCAATAATTCACCCCTCCACTTT; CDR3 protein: CASSLANNSPLHF
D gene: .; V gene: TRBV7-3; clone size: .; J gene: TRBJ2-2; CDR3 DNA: TGTGCCAGCAGCTTATCTACGAACACCGGGGAGCTGTTTTTT; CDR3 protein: CASSLSTNTGELFF
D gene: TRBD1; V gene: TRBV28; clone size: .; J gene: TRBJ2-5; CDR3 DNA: TGTGCCAGCAGACCCCGCTTGGACAGGCAAGAGAACCAGTACTTC; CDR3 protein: CASRPRLDRQENQYF
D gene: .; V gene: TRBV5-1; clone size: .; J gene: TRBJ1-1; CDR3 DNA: TGCGCCAGCAGCTTGCAAGGGGGGGCCCACACTGAAGCTTTCTTT; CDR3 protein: CASSLQGGAHTEAFF
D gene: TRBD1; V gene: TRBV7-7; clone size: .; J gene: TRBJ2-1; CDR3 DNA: TGTGCTAGCAGCTTAAGTCTGGGACAGAGCTCCTACAATGAGCAGTTCTTC; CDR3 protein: CASSLSLGQSSYNEQFF
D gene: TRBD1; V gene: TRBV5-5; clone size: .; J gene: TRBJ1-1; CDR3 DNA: TGTGCCAGCAGCGAGGGGACAGGCACTGAAGCTTTCTTT; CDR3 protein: CASSEGTGTEAFF
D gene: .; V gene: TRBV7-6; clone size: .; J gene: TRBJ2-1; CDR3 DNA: TGTGCCAGCAGCCTTACAGGGCCCCACTACAATGAGCAGTTCTTC; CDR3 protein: CASSLTGPHYNEQFF
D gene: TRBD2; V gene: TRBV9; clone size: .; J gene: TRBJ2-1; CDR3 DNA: TGTGCCAGCAGCGTAGTGGCGGGGGCCTACAATGAGCAGTTCTTC; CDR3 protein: CASSVVAGAYNEQFF
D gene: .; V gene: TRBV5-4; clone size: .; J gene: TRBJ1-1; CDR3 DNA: TGTGCCAGCAGCACCCCTGGGGGGGCCTTCATGAACACTGAAGCTTTCTTT; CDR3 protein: CASSTPGGAFMNTEAFF
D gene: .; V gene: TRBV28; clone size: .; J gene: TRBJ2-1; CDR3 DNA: TGTGCCAGCAGTTCCACATCAGGATATGAGCAGTTCTTC; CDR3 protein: CASSSTSGYEQFF
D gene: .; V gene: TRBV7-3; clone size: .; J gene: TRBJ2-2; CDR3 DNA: TGTGCCAGCAGCTTATCGGGGGAGCTGTTTTTT; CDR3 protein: CASSLSGELFF
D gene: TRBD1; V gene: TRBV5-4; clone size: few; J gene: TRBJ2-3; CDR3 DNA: TGTGCCAGCAGATTGGACAGGTCGTTCACAGATACGCAGTATTTT; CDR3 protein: CASRLDRSFTDTQYF
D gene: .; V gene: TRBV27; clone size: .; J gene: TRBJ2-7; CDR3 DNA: TGTGCCAGCAGTTTAGGAGGAACCTCCTACGAGCAGTACTTC; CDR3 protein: CASSLGGTSYEQYF
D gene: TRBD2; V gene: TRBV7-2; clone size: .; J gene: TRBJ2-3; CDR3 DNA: TGTGCCAGCAGCTTAGGAGGACTAGCGGGTATAGATACGCAGTATTTT; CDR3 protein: CASSLGGLAGIDTQYF
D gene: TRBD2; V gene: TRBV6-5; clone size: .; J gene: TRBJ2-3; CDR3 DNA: TGTGCCAGCAGTGACTCACTAGCGCGGGATACGCAGTATTTT; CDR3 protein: CASSDSLARDTQYF
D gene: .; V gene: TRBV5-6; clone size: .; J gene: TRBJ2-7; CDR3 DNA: TGTGCCAGCAGCTTGGCGCGAACTAAGGTCTACGAGCAGTACTTC; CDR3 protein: CASSLARTKVYEQYF
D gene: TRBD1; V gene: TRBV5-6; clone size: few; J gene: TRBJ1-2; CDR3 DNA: TGTGCCAGCAGCCCACAGGGGCGTGAGGGAGGCTACACCTTC; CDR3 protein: CASSPQGREGGYTF
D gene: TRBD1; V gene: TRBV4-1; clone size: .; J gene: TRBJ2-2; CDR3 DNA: TGCGCCAGCAGCCAGGGGCGGGGACAGGGACGGGGCGGGGAGCTGTTTTTT; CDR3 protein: CASSQGRGQGRGGELFF
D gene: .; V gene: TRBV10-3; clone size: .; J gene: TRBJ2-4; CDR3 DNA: TGTGCCATCAGTGACAGGAATGAAAACATTCAGTACTTC; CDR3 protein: CAISDRNENIQYF
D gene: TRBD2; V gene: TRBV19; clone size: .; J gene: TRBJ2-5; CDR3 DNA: TGTGCCAGTAGTTTAGCGGGAGGGCCTCGGGAGACCCAGTACTTC; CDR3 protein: CASSLAGGPRETQYF
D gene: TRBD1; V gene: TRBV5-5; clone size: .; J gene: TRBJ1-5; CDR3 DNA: TGTGCCAGCAGCTTGGGGACAGGGCTAGGACAGCCCCAGCATTTT; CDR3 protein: CASSLGTGLGQPQHF
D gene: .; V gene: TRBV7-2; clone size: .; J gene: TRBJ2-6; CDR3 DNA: TGTGCCAGCTCCCCCGGGACAACTGGGGCCAACGTCCTGACTTTC; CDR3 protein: CASSPGTTGANVLTF
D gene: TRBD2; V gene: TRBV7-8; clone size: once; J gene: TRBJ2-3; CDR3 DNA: TGTGCCAGCAGCTTAATGGGGACTACGACAGATACGCAGTATTTT; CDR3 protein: CASSLMGTTTDTQYF
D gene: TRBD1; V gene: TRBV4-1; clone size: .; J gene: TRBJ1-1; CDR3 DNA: TGCGCCAGCAGCCAAGGCGCCTCAGGGGGACGGGCTGAAGCTTTCTTT; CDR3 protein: CASSQGASGGRAEAFF
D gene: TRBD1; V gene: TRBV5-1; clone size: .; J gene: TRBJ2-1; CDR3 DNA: TGCGCCAGCAGCTGGACAGGACCGACCAATGAGCAGTTCTTC; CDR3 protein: CASSWTGPTNEQFF
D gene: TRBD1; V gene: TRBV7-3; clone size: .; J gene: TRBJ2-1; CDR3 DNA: TGTGCCAGCAGCCCCACAGGGGGCTCCTACAATGAGCAGTTCTTC; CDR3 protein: CASSPTGGSYNEQFF
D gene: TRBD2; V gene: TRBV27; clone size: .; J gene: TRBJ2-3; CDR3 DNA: TGTGCCAGCAGTTCCCTAGCGGGGGGGCTCACAGATACGCAGTATTTT; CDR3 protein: CASSSLAGGLTDTQYF
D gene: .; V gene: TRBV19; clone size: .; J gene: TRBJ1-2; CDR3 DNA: TGTGCCAGTAGTATAAATTCCGGACTGCGTGGCTACACCTTC; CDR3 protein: CASSINSGLRGYTF
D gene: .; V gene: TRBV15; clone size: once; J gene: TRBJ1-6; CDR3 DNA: TGTGCCACCAGAGATCCGGGACACAATAATTCACCCCTCCACTTT; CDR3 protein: CATRDPGHNNSPLHF
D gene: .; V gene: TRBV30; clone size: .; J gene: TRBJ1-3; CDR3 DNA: TGTGCCTGGAGTCGCATTAGCTCTGGAAACACCATATATTTT; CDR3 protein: CAWSRISSGNTIYF
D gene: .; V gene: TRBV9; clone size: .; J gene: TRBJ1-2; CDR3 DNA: TGTGCCAGCAGCTTGGGGAGCTATGGCTACACCTTC; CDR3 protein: CASSLGSYGYTF
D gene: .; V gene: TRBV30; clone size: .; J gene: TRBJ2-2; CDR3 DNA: TGTGCCTGGAGTTCGATTCAGACCTCATACAGGACCGGGGAGCTGTTTTTT; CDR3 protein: CAWSSIQTSYRTGELFF
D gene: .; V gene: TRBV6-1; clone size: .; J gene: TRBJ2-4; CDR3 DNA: TGTGCCAGCAGTGAGGTAAACTGGCAGGGCAAAAACATTCAGTACTTC; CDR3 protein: CASSEVNWQGKNIQYF
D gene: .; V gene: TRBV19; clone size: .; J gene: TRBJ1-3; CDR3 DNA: TGTGCCAGTAGTCTCGAAGGGGTTACTGGAAACACCATATATTTT; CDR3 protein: CASSLEGVTGNTIYF
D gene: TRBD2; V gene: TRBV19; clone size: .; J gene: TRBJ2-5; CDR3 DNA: TGTGCCAGTAGTATAGATTTACTAGCGGGGTTTCAAGAGACCCAGTACTTC; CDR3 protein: CASSIDLLAGFQETQYF
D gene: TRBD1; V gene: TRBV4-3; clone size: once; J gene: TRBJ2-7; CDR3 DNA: TGCGCCAGCAGCCCAAGACAGGGGGCGTACGAGCAGTACTTC; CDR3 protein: CASSPRQGAYEQYF